These 21 T cell receptor beta chains were sequenced from one sample in a study of response to subunit inactivated influenza vaccine. Each CDR3 protein is one row after TCRdb ran MiXCR on the RT-PCR reads. The sample holds around 710,000 distinct CDR3 sequences, more than 11% seen once. The sample consisted of PBMCs from blood, taken less than 15 days before vaccination. The receptors were gathered from a man in his forties or fifties who received an inactivated influenza vaccine.

The gene calls are TRBV28 and TRBJ2-4, with TRBD1 as a possible D gene (5 bases). CDR1 and CDR2 (germline): MDHEN, SYDVKM. The length of the CDR3 is 12 residues. V lost 6 bases, J lost 6 bases, and 9 bases lay in between. CDR3 bases: TGTGCCAGCAGACAGGACCCAAACATTCAGTACTTC. As protein: CASRQDPNIQYF.

The rearrangement links TRBV4-3 to TRBJ2-1; D uncertain. V lost 1 base to trimming and J lost 2 bases, with 12 bases between them. CDR1 and CDR2 from the germline V gene are LGHNA and YSLEER. The CDR3 extends over 16 amino acids. The CDR3 DNA reads as TGCGCCAGCAGCCAAGGAATCGGAAGCACCTACAATGAGCAGTTCTTC. Protein product: CASSQGIGSTYNEQFF.

This clonotype has a handful of counts. This rearrangement joins TRBV9 to TRBJ1-5; D unresolved. Germline V gene lookup returns CDR1 SGDLS and CDR2 YYNGEE. The CDR3 has 15 residues. Trimming took off 0 bases at V and 0 bases at J, with 7 bases between the two ends. CDR3 sequence (DNA): TGTGCCAGCAGCGTAGGAGGACTTAGCAATCAGCCCCAGCATTTT. It codes for CASSVGGLSNQPQHF.

This clonotype was observed a few times. V usage is TRBV6-2 or TRBV6-3 and J usage is TRBJ1-1; no firm D call. The germline V and J ends were trimmed by 0 bases and 5 bases, with 4 bases remaining between them. The CDR3 contains 12 residues. The germline V gene encodes CDR1 MNHEY and CDR2 SVGEGT. The CDR3: CASSYSITEAFF. The CDR3 nucleotides are TGTGCCAGCAGTTACTCGATTACTGAAGCTTTCTTT.

There are a few counts of this clonotype. The chain employs TRBV28 and TRBJ2-4; 12 bases line up with TRBD1. The CDR3 spans 17 residues. The trim removed 5 bases at V and 7 bases at J, leaving 12 bases unmatched. Germline V CDR1 and CDR2: MDHEN, SYDVKM. The CDR3 DNA reads TGTGCCAGCAGTACCTCCGGGACAGGGGGCGTCCTTAACATTCAGTACTTC. This codes for CASSTSGTGGVLNIQYF.

The J gene is TRBJ2-1, the V gene TRBV20-1; D could derive from TRBD1 or TRBD2 (7 bases each). This CDR3 is 14 amino acids long. The V gene's germline CDR1 is DFQATT and CDR2 SNEGSKA (reference sequence). V was pared by 3 bases and J by 2 bases, with 11 bases between. As DNA, the CDR3 is TGCAGTGCTAGGCCAGGGGGGGCCTACAATGAGCAGTTCTTC. Amino acid sequence: CSARPGGAYNEQFF.

The chain is built from TRBV3-1 and TRBJ1-1; D ambiguous. Germline-derived CDR1 and CDR2 are LGHDT and YNNKEL (reference sequence). V was pared by 0 bases and J by 7 bases, with 9 bases between. The CDR3 totals 13 residues. CDR3 sequence reads: CASSQDHRSEAFF. DNA of the CDR3: TGTGCCAGCAGCCAAGATCACCGGAGTGAAGCTTTCTTT.

In this sample, this clonotype turned up a few times. J is TRBJ2-3 and V is TRBV20-1; maybe TRBD2 (6 bases). V lost 3 bases, J lost 5 bases, and 9 bases lay in between. Germline CDR1 reads DFQATT; CDR2 reads SNEGSKA (reference sequence). The CDR3 is made up of 12 amino acids. CDR3 region: CSASSREDTQYF. As DNA, the CDR3 is TGCAGTGCTAGTTCGCGGGAAGATACGCAGTATTTT.

The CDR3, as DNA: TGTGCCAGCAGCTTATGGAGAGATACGCAGTATTTT. This translates into CASSLWRDTQYF. The rearrangement links TRBV7-2 to TRBJ2-3; D unresolved. From germline, CDR1 is SGHTA and CDR2 FQGNSA. The CDR3 is 12 amino acids. Trimming removed 2 bases at V and 5 bases at J, with 5 bases between.

This clonotype was recorded a few times. The chain links TRBV20-1 to TRBJ2-7, with 7 bases that match TRBD2. With 4 bases clipped from V and 0 bases from J, the junction kept 6 bases outside the gene matches. Germline loops: CDR1 DFQATT, CDR2 SNEGSKA (reference sequence). This CDR3 spans 14 amino acids. The CDR3 nucleotides are TGCAGTGCTAAGATGGGGGGGGTCTCCTACGAGCAGTACTTC. It encodes CSAKMGGVSYEQYF.

With regard to this clonotype: Since no conserved phenylalanine or tryptophan closes the CDR3, a read error is the likely cause. The rearrangement links TRBV5-1 to TRBJ1-4; 9 positions match TRBD1. Germline CDR1 SGHRS, CDR2 YFSETQ. The CDR3 extends over 15 amino acids. J lost 7 bases, V lost 2 bases, and 6 bases had no gene match. CDR3 nucleotides: TGCGCCAGCAGCTTAACCGGGACAGGGACTGAAAAACTGTTTCTT. It yields the protein CASSLTGTGTEKLFL.

This clonotype showed up many times. J is TRBJ2-5 and V is TRBV14; the D gene is possibly TRBD2 (5 bases). The CDR3 spans 14 residues. CDR1 is SGHDN and CDR2 is FVKESK in the germline V gene. Trimming left V 1 base short and J 4 bases short, with 10 bases between. The CDR3 DNA reads as TGTGCCAGCAGCCAAGTGGACTGGGGAGAGACCCAGTACTTC. The encoded protein is CASSQVDWGETQYF.

This clonotype was counted ten times or more. The V and J genes are TRBV7-9 and TRBJ2-7, with 8 bases matching TRBD2. Germline V gene data show CDR1 as SEHNR and CDR2 as FQNEAQ (reference sequence). The V gene end was trimmed by 4 bases and the J gene end by 2 bases; junction bases not matched to a gene: 13. There are 17 residues in the CDR3. As DNA, the CDR3 is TGTGCCAGCAGCTCGCCTGGTAGACTAGCGAGGACCTACGAGCAGTACTTC. This codes for CASSSPGRLARTYEQYF.

On this clonotype itself: At one boundary the junction diverges from the germline segment, which might be a read error. The V gene is TRBV5-1, the J gene TRBJ2-3, with TRBD2 matching 10 bases. The germline V gene encodes CDR1 SGHRS and CDR2 YFSETQ. The CDR3 totals 16 residues. This CDR3 is CASRLASGSRVDTQYF. CDR3 bases: TGCGCCAGCAGATTGGCTAGCGGGAGCCGCGTTGATACGCAGTATTTT. The variable domain in full, completed from reference TRBV5-1 and TRBJ2-3, reads KAGVTQTPRYLIKTRGQQVTLSCSPISGHRSVSWYQQTPGQGLQFLFEYFSETQRNKGNFPGRFSGRQFSNSRSEMNVSTLELGDSALYLCASRLASGSRVDTQYFGPGTRLTVL.

The sample holds a few counts of this clonotype. V is TRBV7-9 and J is TRBJ1-4; D call uncertain. CDR1 SEHNR and CDR2 FQNEAQ come from the germline V gene (reference sequence). The length of the CDR3 is 15 residues. The germline V and J ends were trimmed by 7 bases and 5 bases, with 17 bases remaining between them. The DNA for the CDR3 is TGTGCCAGCACCTTGATGGGGAATCGAAATGAAAAACTGTTTTTT. Its translation is CASTLMGNRNEKLFF.

This clonotype was seen repeatedly, ten times or more. The chain recombines TRBV12-3 or TRBV12-4 with TRBJ2-1; 11 bases agree with TRBD2. V shed 3 bases and J 6 bases; nucleotides not matched to a gene: 4. The CDR3 has 15 residues. This CDR3 reads CASSFVSGGANEQFF. CDR3 DNA sequence: TGTGCCAGCAGTTTTGTTAGCGGGGGGGCCAATGAGCAGTTCTTC.

The table lists this clonotype with a few counts. J is TRBJ2-1 and V is TRBV5-6, with 7 bases fitting TRBD1. V lost 0 bases, J lost 8 bases, and 8 bases stayed unmatched. The V gene's germline CDR1 is SGHDT and CDR2 YYEEEE. This CDR3 has 15 amino acids. This chain's CDR3 is CASSLGGITGDEQFF. CDR3 in DNA: TGTGCCAGCAGCTTGGGGGGGATAACAGGGGATGAGCAGTTCTTC.

The chain joins TRBV5-1 to TRBJ2-1; possibly TRBD2 for D (6 bases). V lost 2 bases to trimming and J lost 9 bases, with 15 bases between them. CDR3 size: 14 residues. The V gene's germline CDR1 is SGHRS and CDR2 YFSETQ. CDR3 nucleotides: TGCGCCAGCAGCTTTGGGGCGGGGATCGGTGAGCAGTTCTTC. Protein product: CASSFGAGIGEQFF.

This clonotype has a handful of counts. The rearrangement links TRBV5-1 to TRBJ2-1; TRBD1 matches 7 bases. Germline CDR1 is SGHRS and CDR2 is YFSETQ. The CDR3 extends over 16 amino acids. Trimming cost V 0 bases and J 6 bases; bases outside gene matches: 9. CDR3 amino acids: CASSLEQGWGGNEQFF. The CDR3 DNA reads TGCGCCAGCAGCTTGGAACAGGGGTGGGGCGGCAATGAGCAGTTCTTC.

CDR3 bases: TGTGCCATCAGGGGGACAGGAGGGCATGAGCAGTTCTTC. As protein: CAIRGTGGHEQFF. The chain couples TRBV10-3 to TRBJ2-1; 8 bases align to TRBD1. Germline CDR1 and CDR2: ENHRY and SYGVKD. J lost 8 bases, V lost 6 bases, and 6 bases had no gene match. This CDR3 has 13 amino acids.

The CDR3 reads CASSLIAGGLGEQYF. The CDR3 bases are TGTGCCAGCAGCTTGATAGCGGGAGGATTAGGCGAGCAGTACTTC. This chain links TRBV5-4 with TRBJ2-7; 10 bases agree with TRBD2. The germline CDR1 and CDR2 sequences are SGHNT and YYREEE (reference sequence). J was trimmed by 6 bases and V by 1 base; bases with no gene match: 7. CDR3 size: 15 residues.